Listed here are 22 T cell receptor beta chains from one sample, sequenced in a study of long-term antiretroviral therapy in people with HIV. immunoSEQ v3.0 was run at survey level. Using immunoSEQ multiplex PCR, the repertoire was profiled, and TCRdb retains in-frame clones only, with some absent. The repertoire includes about 27,000 clones, roughly four fifths of them detected once, and about 10% sits in the top ten. This sample comprised unsorted PBMCs, obtained 0.8 years before starting antiretroviral therapy. The receptors here all came from a man younger than 35 with HIV.

In DNA, the CDR3 is TGTGCCAGCAGATCGAGGCGCACTGAAGCTTTCTTT. Residues: CASRSRRTEAFF. V gene TRBV6-5 combines with J gene TRBJ1-1; no reliable D call. This CDR3 has 12 residues. CDR1 is MNHEY and CDR2 is SVGAGI in the germline V gene. The V end was cut by 6 bases, the J end by 4 bases, with 9 bases between.

The chain carries TRBV28 and TRBJ1-5, with 8 bases fitting TRBD1. After removal of 4 bases from V and 1 base from J, the junction contained 6 bases not matched to a gene. CDR3 length: 16 residues. CDR1 is MDHEN and CDR2 is SYDVKM in the germline V gene. In nucleotides, the CDR3 is TGTGCCAGCAGTTCCCGCGGACAGGGCAGCAATCAGCCCCAGCATTTT. It encodes CASSSRGQGSNQPQHF. Complete variable domain (other parts from reference TRBV28 and TRBJ1-5): DVKVTQSSRYLVKRTGEKVFLECVQDMDHENMFWYRQDPGLGLRLIYFSYDVKMKEKGDIPEGYSVSREKKERFSLILESASTNQTSMYLCASSSRGQGSNQPQHFGDGTRLSIL.

The chain recombines TRBV7-9 with TRBJ2-1, with D possibly being TRBD2 (6 bases). The germline CDR1 and CDR2 sequences are SEHNR and FQNEAQ (reference sequence). Trimming shortened V by 4 bases and J by 8 bases, and 12 bases separated the two germline ends. The CDR3 has 13 residues. In DNA, the CDR3 is TGTGCCAGCAGCTCCCGACTAGACGATGAGCAGTTCTTC. It translates to CASSSRLDDEQFF.

This sequence joins TRBV5-4 and TRBJ2-6; 8 positions agree with TRBD1. This CDR3 has 16 amino acids. CDR1 is SGHNT, CDR2 YYREEE, per germline (reference sequence). Trimming cost V 1 base and J 4 bases; bases outside gene matches: 4. CDR3 coding DNA: TGTGCCAGCAGCTTGCAGGGGGCGCGCGGGGCCAACGTCCTGACTTTC. It is translated as CASSLQGARGANVLTF.

In its sample, this clone was seen once. The CDR3 nucleotides read TGCGCCAGCAGCCAAGAAATTGCGCTAGACAACACCGGGGAGCTGTTTTTT. As protein: CASSQEIALDNTGELFF. The V call is TRBV4-3, the J call TRBJ2-2, with D unclear. The CDR3 spans 17 residues. Germline values: CDR1 LGHNA, CDR2 YSLEER. The V and J ends lost 0 bases and 2 bases respectively, with 13 bases between them.

The chain recombines TRBV7-2 with TRBJ1-1; D might be TRBD1 (6 bases). The germline gives CDR1 SGHTA, CDR2 FQGNSA. V was pared by 5 bases and J by 4 bases, with 17 bases between. The CDR3 loop spans 15 amino acids. The CDR3 loop reads CASSETGGAGTEAFF. CDR3 in DNA: TGTGCCAGCAGCGAAACGGGGGGGGCAGGCACTGAAGCTTTCTTT. Drawing the rest from reference TRBV7-2 and TRBJ1-1, the complete variable domain is GAGVSQSPSNKVTEKGKDVELRCDPISGHTALYWYRQSLGQGLEFLIYFQGNSAPDKSGLPSDRFSAERTGGSVSTLTIQRTQQEDSAVYLCASSETGGAGTEAFFGQGTRLTVV.

This chain uses TRBV7-2 with TRBJ1-4; D remains unclear. Germline CDR1 is SGHTA and CDR2 is FQGNSA. The CDR3 totals 15 residues. The ends were cut back, 2 bases at V and 0 bases at J, with 7 bases in the middle. This CDR3 is CASSLTGTTNEKLFF. In DNA form, the CDR3 reads TGTGCCAGCAGCTTAACGGGGACAACTAATGAAAAACTGTTTTTT. The entire variable domain, with the rest obtained from reference TRBV7-2 and TRBJ1-4, is as follows: GAGVSQSPSNKVTEKGKDVELRCDPISGHTALYWYRQSLGQGLEFLIYFQGNSAPDKSGLPSDRFSAERTGGSVSTLTIQRTQQEDSAVYLCASSLTGTTNEKLFFGSGTQLSVL.

This clone was found once. The J gene is TRBJ1-5, the V gene TRBV27; no clear D gene. The CDR3 is 16 amino acids. The V end was cut by 0 bases, the J end by 0 bases, with 9 bases between. Germline V gives CDR1 MNHEY, CDR2 SMNVEV (reference sequence). CDR3 sequence: CASSLSAGLSNQPQHF. The CDR3 DNA is TGTGCCAGCAGTTTATCTGCGGGCCTTAGCAATCAGCCCCAGCATTTT.

This clone was detected only a few times. The rearrangement joins TRBV7-3 to TRBJ2-7; weak D call: TRBD1 (5 bases). V was clipped by 2 bases and J by 6 bases, with 11 bases between them. The CDR3 has 13 amino acids. Germline V gives CDR1 SGHTA, CDR2 FQGTGA. The CDR3 sequence is CASSLQGSGEQYF. CDR3 bases: TGTGCCAGCAGCTTACAGGGATCAGGCGAGCAGTACTTC.

The chain recombines TRBV9 with TRBJ2-3; 11 bases align to TRBD2. Germline lookup yields CDR1 SGDLS and CDR2 YYNGEE. V was clipped by 3 bases and J by 0 bases; unmatched bases: 3. The CDR3 spans 16 residues. As DNA, the CDR3 is TGTGCCAGCAGCGGTAGCGGGGGGGCCAGCACAGATACGCAGTATTTT. This codes for CASSGSGGASTDTQYF.

The chain combines TRBV2 with TRBJ2-7; D is possibly TRBD1 or TRBD2 (6 bases each). V was shortened by 7 bases and J by 1 base, with 17 bases between the two germline ends. Germline loops: CDR1 SNHLY, CDR2 FYNNEI. The length of the CDR3 is 15 residues. CDR3 residues: CASTEGGTLSYEQYF. The CDR3 bases are TGTGCCAGCACCGAAGGAGGGACACTTTCCTACGAGCAGTACTTC.

Only one count was recorded for this clone. This chain connects TRBV9 to TRBJ1-1; D is unresolved. V lost 5 bases, J lost 5 bases, and 16 bases lay in between. The CDR3 is 14 amino acids. In germline, CDR1 is SGDLS, CDR2 YYNGEE. In DNA, the CDR3 is TGTGCCAGCAGTGCCGAGGGAGTATCTACTGAAGCTTTCTTT. This codes for CASSAEGVSTEAFF.

This chain uses TRBV7-2 with TRBJ2-1, with 7 bases that match TRBD1. This CDR3 spans 16 amino acids. Germline V gene data show CDR1 as SGHTA and CDR2 as FQGNSA. V trimming: 5 bases; J trimming: 0 bases; junction bases outside the gene matches: 7. The CDR3 DNA reads as TGTGCCAGCAGCAGATCCGGGACAGCCTCCTACAATGAGCAGTTCTTC. Translating gives CASSRSGTASYNEQFF.

The chain employs TRBV30 and TRBJ2-5; 14 bases line up with TRBD2. The CDR3 covers 14 residues. Germline CDR1 and CDR2: GTSNPN and SVGIG (reference sequence). The CDR3 DNA reads TGTGCTTACGGACTAGCGGGGGGCCAAGAGACCCAGTACTTC. Protein sequence: CAYGLAGGQETQYF.

The V gene is TRBV6-1, the J gene TRBJ1-5; 9 positions agree with TRBD1. Germline V gives CDR1 MNHNS, CDR2 SASEGT. V was clipped by 5 bases and J by 6 bases; unmatched bases: 8. This CDR3 is built from 15 residues. The CDR3, as DNA: TGTGCCAGCAGTATTGACAGGGGGAGCCCTCAGCCCCAGCATTTT. This codes for CASSIDRGSPQPQHF.

The rearrangement uses TRBV5-5 and TRBJ2-2; 8 bases agree with TRBD2. V lost 4 bases to trimming and J lost 3 bases; unmatched junction nucleotides: 5. The CDR3 runs 15 residues. Germline assignment: CDR1 SGHKS and CDR2 YYEKEE (reference sequence). The CDR3 DNA reads TGTGCCAGCAGCCCGAGGACTAGCTACACCGGGGAGCTGTTTTTT. Amino acid sequence: CASSPRTSYTGELFF.

The chain joins TRBV12-5 to TRBJ1-1, with 8 nucleotides matching TRBD1. Germline values: CDR1 LGHNT, CDR2 FRNRAP. Unmatched junction bases numbered 11, after V lost 6 bases and J lost 2 bases. There are 16 residues in the CDR3. CDR3 protein: CASGRQSGQVNTEAFF. The CDR3 DNA follows: TGTGCTAGTGGCCGCCAATCGGGACAGGTCAACACTGAAGCTTTCTTT.

This chain links TRBV15 with TRBJ2-7, with 8 bases matching TRBD1. CDR3 length: 14 amino acids. Germline values: CDR1 LNHNV, CDR2 YYDKDF (reference sequence). J gave up 4 bases and V 1 base, and 3 bases lay outside the gene matches. In DNA form, the CDR3 reads TGTGCCACCAGCAGAGGACAGGGGCGATACGAGCAGTACTTC. It specifies CATSRGQGRYEQYF.

V is TRBV28 and J is TRBJ2-1, with a possible D match to TRBD1 (5 bases). This CDR3 spans 15 amino acids. Trimming took 7 bases from V and 4 from J, leaving 17 bases between them. Germline-derived CDR1 and CDR2 are MDHEN and SYDVKM. CDR3 sequence: CASNGQGRDYNEQFF. In DNA, the CDR3 is TGTGCCAGCAATGGGCAGGGCAGGGATTACAATGAGCAGTTCTTC.

The chain is built from TRBV6-5 and TRBJ1-1; D is uncertain. Germline CDR1 and CDR2: MNHEY and SVGAGI. V lost 5 bases and J 4 bases, leaving 11 bases between the germline ends. The CDR3 has 13 amino acids. The CDR3 nucleotides are TGTGCCAGCAGTGCTATCGCGCGCACTGAAGCTTTCTTT. The encoded protein is CASSAIARTEAFF.

V is TRBV11-1 and J is TRBJ2-7; weak D call: TRBD1 (5 bases). The CDR3 is 14 residues long. Trimming took 0 bases from V and 2 from J, leaving 8 bases between them. Germline V gives CDR1 SGHAT, CDR2 FQDESV (reference sequence). CDR3: CASSLAGHTYEQYF. CDR3 sequence (DNA): TGTGCCAGCAGCTTAGCGGGGCACACCTACGAGCAGTACTTC.

The chain carries TRBV4-3 and TRBJ2-6, with unresolved D. The CDR3 length is 16 residues. Germline loops: CDR1 LGHNA, CDR2 YSLEER. V lost 4 bases and J lost 2, with 12 bases in between. CDR3 region: CASSPLGVTGANVLTF. The CDR3 region has the DNA TGCGCCAGCAGCCCCCTAGGAGTTACTGGGGCCAACGTCCTGACTTTC.